The present T cell receptor beta chain was sequenced within a study of blood T cells in healthy people across ages. Primers used in a second PCR of about 6 to 11 cycles were a sample-barcoded 5' primer and a J-beta primer mix. Researchers report that each sample yielded at least 3 million CDR3-containing paired-end reads. TCRdb re-called the 5' RACE reads with MiXCR, one entry per CDR3 protein. This table holds approximately 730,000 distinct CDR3 sequences, roughly 47% found once. On this clonotype: One junction end disagrees with the germline gene, perhaps due to a read error.

The CDR3 contains 13 residues. CDR1 and CDR2 from the germline V gene are SQVTM and ANQGSEA. The clonotype originates from an older woman in good health. The chain joins TRBV29-1 to TRBJ1-1, with D possibly being TRBD1 (6 bases). The sequencing sample was made of blood. CDR3 nucleotides: TGCAGCGTCGGACAGAGTAGAAACACTGGAGCTTTCTTT. Encoded protein: CSVGQSRNTGAFF.